These T cell receptor beta chains were read from a single sample in a study of T cells in Graves' hyperthyroidism and ophthalmopathy. TCRdb ran MiXCR on the multiplex PCR reads and lists one entry per CDR3 protein. The sample has about 610,000 distinct CDR3 sequences; 46% are singletons. The sample consisted of peripheral blood or thyroid tissue (not recorded which). These receptors all come from a woman in her late teens or twenties with Graves' hyperthyroidism. The CDR3 runs from the conserved cysteine through the conserved F or W. D genes are given only for firm matches. Expanded clones get a size class; other rows say once, few or many, or leave the size out.

>-|many|TRBV4-1|TRBJ1-6
CASTPIGRGMGSPLHF
TGCGCCAGCACCCCAATTGGACGGGGGATGGGTTCACCCCTCCACTTT
>-|-|TRBV20-1|TRBJ2-1
CSATSPSGYNEQFF
TGCAGTGCCACCTCTCCATCGGGGTACAATGAGCAGTTCTTC
>-|many|TRBV19|TRBJ1-2
CASSMTVYGYTF
TGTGCCAGTAGTATGACTGTTTATGGCTACACCTTC
>TRBD2|-|TRBV12-3/TRBV12-4|TRBJ2-5
CASSLSRTSGETQYF
TGTGCCAGCAGTTTATCTCGGACTAGCGGGGAGACCCAGTACTTC
>TRBD1|many|TRBV19|TRBJ1-5
CASSRDRGQPQHF
TGTGCCAGTAGTCGTGACAGGGGCCAGCCCCAGCATTTT
>-|-|TRBV12-3/TRBV12-4|TRBJ2-1
CASNLGGEQFF
TGTGCCAGCAACCTCGGGGGTGAGCAGTTCTTC
>TRBD1|many|TRBV15|TRBJ1-5
CATRDRSNQPQHF
TGTGCCACCAGGGACAGGAGCAATCAGCCCCAGCATTTT
>-|many|TRBV6-1|TRBJ1-2
CASSEWRGDGYTF
TGTGCCAGCAGTGAATGGCGAGGGGATGGCTACACCTTC
>-|-|TRBV5-5|TRBJ1-1
CACSFHGSTEAFF
TGTGCCTGCAGCTTTCATGGTAGCACTGAAGCTTTCTTT
>-|-|TRBV7-7|TRBJ2-7
CASSSLGDNEQYF
TGTGCCAGCAGCTCCCTAGGGGACAATGAGCAGTACTTC
>-|-|TRBV28|TRBJ1-3
CASSPGRPPNTIYF
TGTGCCAGCAGTCCGGGACGGCCACCAAACACCATATATTTT
>-|many|TRBV11-2|TRBJ1-6
CASRPTARNNSPLHF
TGTGCCAGCAGGCCAACTGCCCGCAATAATTCACCCCTCCACTTT
>-|-|TRBV20-1|TRBJ2-3
CSVRAPADTQYF
TGCAGCGTACGGGCCCCGGCAGATACGCAGTATTTT
>-|many|TRBV7-8|TRBJ2-6
CASSSPGVGANVLTF
TGTGCCAGCAGCTCCCCCGGGGTAGGGGCCAACGTCCTGACTTTC
>TRBD1|-|TRBV7-3|TRBJ2-7
CASSFRQGSEQYF
TGTGCCAGCAGCTTCCGACAGGGGAGCGAGCAGTACTTC
>-|-|TRBV5-1|TRBJ1-1
CASSLVQGGLTEAFF
TGCGCCAGCAGCCTCGTACAGGGAGGGCTCACTGAAGCTTTCTTT
>TRBD2|-|TRBV6-5|TRBJ2-5
CASRGRREGETQYF
TGTGCCAGCAGGGGCAGGCGGGAGGGGGAGACCCAGTACTTC
>TRBD2|many|TRBV20-1|TRBJ2-7
CSAKLTSGRYEQYF
TGCAGTGCTAAATTGACTAGCGGGCGCTACGAGCAGTACTTC
>-|-|TRBV2|TRBJ1-1
CASRTPGHNTEAFF
TGTGCCAGCAGAACTCCCGGGCACAACACTGAAGCTTTCTTT
>-|-|TRBV29-1|TRBJ1-5
CSVASTLLSNQPQHF
TGCAGCGTAGCTTCGACACTTTTGAGCAATCAGCCCCAGCATTTT
>-|-|TRBV27|TRBJ1-4
CASSLGSGLEDGVRKLFF
TGTGCCAGCAGTTTAGGCTCGGGGTTGGAAGACGGTGTCAGAAAACTGTTTTTT
>-|few|TRBV7-6|TRBJ2-2
CASSLDRLGELFF
TGTGCCAGCAGCTTAGATCGCCTGGGGGAGCTGTTTTTT
>-|-|TRBV2|TRBJ2-2
CASKSGSNTGELFF
TGTGCCAGCAAGTCCGGATCGAACACCGGGGAGCTGTTTTTT
>-|few|TRBV7-8|TRBJ2-5
CASSKRGPGETQYF
TGTGCCAGCTCAAAACGAGGGCCGGGAGAGACCCAGTACTTC
>TRBD2|-|TRBV29-1|TRBJ2-5
CSVVSAGGGETQYF
TGCAGCGTTGTTTCAGCGGGAGGAGGGGAGACCCAGTACTTC
>-|-|TRBV7-9|TRBJ2-7
CATLEGLGSGEQYF
TGTGCCACCCTCGAGGGTCTCGGGAGTGGTGAGCAGTACTTC
>TRBD1|many|TRBV4-3|TRBJ1-4
CASSRGTGEGEKLFF
TGCGCCAGCAGCCGAGGGACAGGGGAGGGGGAAAAACTGTTTTTT
>-|many|TRBV19|TRBJ1-5
CASSIVRGAGQPQHF
TGTGCCAGTAGTATAGTAAGGGGGGCAGGCCAGCCCCAGCATTTT
>TRBD1|-|TRBV20-1|TRBJ2-7
CSARTGGDTGELYF
TGCAGTGCTAGGACAGGGGGCGACACCGGGGAGCTGTACTTC
>-|many|TRBV29-1|TRBJ1-2
CSVHPGDEGYTF
TGCAGCGTCCACCCAGGGGATGAAGGCTACACCTTC
>TRBD1|many|TRBV2|TRBJ1-6
CASSATGTGNSPLHF
TGTGCCAGCAGTGCAACCGGGACAGGGAATTCACCCCTCCACTTT
>-|many|TRBV15|TRBJ1-5
CATSTFGKAGLNQPQHF
TGTGCCACCAGCACCTTTGGAAAAGCAGGGCTTAATCAGCCCCAGCATTTT
>-|-|TRBV6-1|TRBJ2-7
CASAGPYEQYF
TGTGCCAGCGCCGGGCCCTACGAGCAGTACTTC
>TRBD1|-|TRBV7-1|TRBJ2-7
CASSADRAEQYF
TGTGCCAGCAGCGCAGACAGGGCCGAGCAGTACTTC
>TRBD2|-|TRBV20-1|TRBJ2-3
CSARERLAPLVGDTQYF
TGCAGTGCTAGAGAAAGACTAGCGCCCTTAGTAGGAGATACGCAGTATTTT
>-|many|TRBV9|TRBJ1-4
CASSVRIRGDEKLFF
TGTGCCAGCAGCGTACGTATAAGGGGAGACGAAAAACTGTTTTTT
>-|many|TRBV7-6|TRBJ1-3
CASSLGGSSGNTIYF
TGTGCCAGCAGCTTAGGCGGGAGCTCTGGAAACACCATATATTTT
>-|many|TRBV25-1|TRBJ1-4
CASSEIGASNEKLFF
TGTGCCAGCAGTGAAATCGGGGCCTCTAATGAAAAACTGTTTTTT
>-|-|TRBV7-2|TRBJ2-1
CASSLAQSYNEQFF
TGTGCCAGCAGCTTAGCGCAGTCCTACAATGAGCAGTTCTTC
>TRBD1|-|TRBV6-5|TRBJ2-7
CASSYTGTDYEQYF
TGTGCCAGCAGTTACACCGGGACAGACTACGAGCAGTACTTC
>TRBD1|-|TRBV24-1|TRBJ2-7
CATPPRTGVFGQYF
TGTGCCACCCCTCCTAGGACAGGGGTCTTCGGGCAGTACTTC
>-|-|TRBV29-1|TRBJ1-2
CNRGDQAYTF
TGCAACCGAGGGGACCAAGCCTACACCTTC
>TRBD1|-|TRBV9|TRBJ2-3
CASSPRRDRGTDTQYF
TGTGCCAGCAGCCCCCGCCGGGACAGGGGTACAGATACGCAGTATTTT
>TRBD1|once|TRBV10-3|TRBJ2-1
CATVGPLQGAGEYNEQFF
TGTGCCACCGTCGGCCCGTTACAGGGGGCGGGGGAATACAATGAGCAGTTCTTC
>TRBD1|-|TRBV20-1|TRBJ2-7
CSAGQGKGYEQYF
TGCAGTGCCGGACAGGGGAAAGGCTACGAGCAGTACTTC
>-|-|TRBV2|TRBJ2-7
CADRDRSSYEQYF
TGTGCCGACAGAGACAGGAGCTCCTACGAGCAGTACTTC